The 28 T cell receptor beta chains below all came from one sample that was sequenced in a study of regulatory T cells in long-lasting Graves disease. The time point is: newly diagnosed GD, antithyroid drugs for less than 3 months. Preparation of the TCR library used RNA extracted from PBMCs. HTBI primers from iRepertoire and Arm-PCR of CDR3 regions yielded the TCR beta libraries. Each CDR3 protein gets one entry after TCRdb re-called the multiplex PCR reads with MiXCR. The profile shows roughly 420,000 distinct CDR3 sequences, about a sixth of them singletons. This sample also belongs to another study, concerning T cells in Graves' hyperthyroidism and ophthalmopathy.

The sequenced sample was peripheral blood mononuclear cells (PBMCs), obtained at new diagnosis, from a patient treated with antithyroid drugs. Source of these receptors: a woman in her 30s with Graves disease.

This clonotype was counted ten times or more. The V and J genes are TRBV28 and TRBJ1-4; TRBD1 matches at 7 bases. There are 14 residues in the CDR3. Per the germline V gene, CDR1 is MDHEN and CDR2 is SYDVKM. Germline trimming cut 7 bases from V and 7 bases from J; bases unmatched to any gene: 9. CDR3: CASNPPGDSEKLFF. CDR3 nucleotides: TGTGCCAGCAACCCTCCCGGGGACAGTGAAAAACTGTTTTTT.

This clonotype was observed many times. The chain employs TRBV7-2 and TRBJ2-7; D may be TRBD1 (6 bases). Matching the DNA end better, TRBJ2-1 makes the J call doubtful. Germline CDR1 reads SGHTA; CDR2 reads FQGNSA. The CDR3 loop spans 15 amino acids. CDR3 amino acids: CASSLVHGKGGEQFF. CDR3 coding DNA: TGTGCCAGCAGCTTAGTACACGGGAAAGGGGGTGAGCAGTTCTTC.

This clonotype was picked up many times. V is TRBV11-2 and J is TRBJ2-7, with D perhaps being TRBD1 or TRBD2 (5 bases each). V dropped 2 bases and J dropped 0 bases, with 14 bases sitting between them. The germline CDR1 and CDR2 sequences are SGHAT and FQNNGV. The CDR3 is made up of 16 amino acids. CDR3 region: CASSLNGDPSSYEQYF. CDR3 sequence (DNA): TGTGCCAGCAGCTTAAATGGGGACCCCAGCTCCTACGAGCAGTACTTC. Looking up the rest from reference TRBV11-2 and TRBJ2-7 gives the full variable domain: EAGVAQSPRYKIIEKRQSVAFWCNPISGHATLYWYQQILGQGPKLLIQFQNNGVVDDSQLPKDRFSAERLKGVDSTLKIQPAKLEDSAVYLCASSLNGDPSSYEQYFGPGTRLTVT.

Worth noting for this clonotype: This may be a read error, as it is one base from a much larger clone. This chain joins TRBV5-5 and TRBJ2-3, with D possibly matching TRBD2 (5 bases). This CDR3 is built from 14 residues. From germline, CDR1 is SGHKS and CDR2 YYEKEE (reference sequence). Here the CDR3 reads CVSSPPRGTDTQYF. CDR3 bases: TGTGTCAGCAGCCCCCCTCGGGGAACAGATACGCAGTATTTT. The variable domain in full, completed from reference TRBV5-5 and TRBJ2-3, reads DAGVTQSPTHLIKTRGQQVTLRCSPISGHKSVSWYQQVLGQGPQFIFQYYEKEERGRGNFPDRFSARQFPNYSSELNVNALLLGDSALYLCVSSPPRGTDTQYFGPGTRLTVL.

This clonotype occurred many times. The CDR3 nucleotides are TGCGCCAGCAGCCTCGACAGGGGACCTGGCTACACCTTC. As protein: CASSLDRGPGYTF. The chain combines TRBV5-1 with TRBJ1-2, with 8 bases aligning to TRBD1. Trimming cost V 4 bases and J 7 bases; bases outside gene matches: 6. The length of the CDR3 is 13 residues. The germline V gene has CDR1 SGHRS and CDR2 YFSETQ.

V gene TRBV18 combines with J gene TRBJ2-1; D might be TRBD2 (5 bases). The CDR3 covers 16 residues. Germline assignment: CDR1 KGHSH and CDR2 LQKENI. The V end was cut by 5 bases, the J end by 1 base, with 15 bases between. CDR3: CASSSTRTESYNEQFF. The CDR3 DNA reads TGTGCCAGCTCATCAACTAGAACCGAATCCTACAATGAGCAGTTCTTC.

V is TRBV28 and J is TRBJ1-2; no definite D call. CDR3 length: 16 residues. Deletions cut 4 bases from V and 4 bases from J, with 19 bases between. CDR1 is MDHEN and CDR2 is SYDVKM in the germline V gene. Written as DNA, the CDR3 is TGTGCCAGCAGTTCCCCCGGAGAAGCCCGAGTCTATGGCTACACCTTC. Protein: CASSSPGEARVYGYTF.

This chain uses TRBV9 with TRBJ2-5; 9 nucleotides align to TRBD2. The CDR3 totals 15 residues. Germline trimming cut 4 bases from V and 2 bases from J; bases unmatched to any gene: 6. Germline assignment: CDR1 SGDLS and CDR2 YYNGEE. CDR3 loop: CASSPGTSYQETQYF. CDR3 bases: TGTGCCAGCAGCCCAGGGACTAGCTATCAAGAGACCCAGTACTTC.

Many counts were recorded for this clonotype. The rearrangement joins TRBV12-3 or TRBV12-4 to TRBJ1-4; a possible D gene is TRBD1 (6 bases). The CDR3 extends over 14 amino acids. V dropped 6 bases and J dropped 6 bases, with 14 bases sitting between them. The CDR3 DNA reads as TGTGCCAGCAGGGACGGGGGGCGAGATGAAAAACTGTTTTTT. Protein sequence: CASRDGGRDEKLFF.

The chain uses TRBV20-1 and TRBJ2-1; D may be TRBD2 (6 bases). V was clipped by 7 bases and J by 9 bases, with 19 bases between them. This CDR3 is built from 13 residues. Germline-derived CDR1 and CDR2 are DFQATT and SNEGSKA (reference sequence). The CDR3: CSEAGLGGGEQFF. In DNA, the CDR3 is TGCAGTGAGGCGGGGCTTGGGGGAGGTGAGCAGTTCTTC.

In its sample, this clonotype is medium-sized. The chain combines TRBV7-8 with TRBJ2-7, with 7 bases identical to TRBD1. The CDR3 contains 16 residues. Germline lookup yields CDR1 SGHVS and CDR2 FQNEAQ. The V and J ends lost 1 base and 0 bases, in that order; junction bases with no gene match: 6. The CDR3: CASSLGGTESSYEQYF. Here the CDR3 DNA reads TGTGCCAGCAGCTTAGGGGGGACAGAGAGCTCCTACGAGCAGTACTTC.

V gene TRBV6-2 or TRBV6-3 combines with J gene TRBJ1-5; D is unclear. V was shortened by 0 bases and J by 6 bases, with 12 bases between the two germline ends. The CDR3 is made up of 15 amino acids. CDR1 MNHEY and CDR2 SVGEGT come from the germline V gene. The CDR3 spells CASSYSLTWAQPQHF. CDR3 bases: TGTGCCAGCAGTTACTCGCTAACTTGGGCTCAGCCCCAGCATTTT.

As concerns this clonotype: With a much larger clone just one base away, this may be a read error. The rearrangement joins TRBV28 to TRBJ1-2; weak D call: TRBD1 (5 bases). CDR3 length equals 11 residues. Germline V gives CDR1 MDHEN, CDR2 SYDVKM. This chain's CDR3 is CVSGGYYGYTF. CDR3 in DNA: TGTGTCAGCGGGGGGTACTATGGCTACACCTTC.

This clonotype has at least ten counts. V is TRBV13 and J is TRBJ2-1; 10 bases are shared with TRBD2. This CDR3 comprises 16 residues. CDR1 PRHDT and CDR2 FYEKMQ come from the germline V gene (reference sequence). Trimming took 5 bases from V and 4 from J; bases not matched to a gene: 8. The CDR3 here is CASSTLTSGYYNEQFF. CDR3 coding DNA: TGTGCCAGCAGCACGCTGACTAGCGGGTATTACAATGAGCAGTTCTTC.

V usage is TRBV14 and J usage is TRBJ2-1; 9 bases agree with TRBD1. Germline CDR1 is SGHDN and CDR2 is FVKESK. J was trimmed by 8 bases and V by 3 bases; bases with no gene match: 11. The CDR3 contains 16 residues. CDR3 coding DNA: TGTGCCAGCAGCCATCTACCTACCGGGACAGGGTATGAGCAGTTCTTC. Protein sequence: CASSHLPTGTGYEQFF.

The chain recombines TRBV20-1 with TRBJ2-5; 7 bases line up with TRBD2. V lost 3 bases to trimming and J lost 1 base; unmatched junction nucleotides: 8. The CDR3 is 15 amino acids. Germline values: CDR1 DFQATT, CDR2 SNEGSKA (reference sequence). CDR3 residues: CSASVLSSGQETQYF. The CDR3 DNA is TGCAGTGCTAGTGTCCTCTCTAGCGGCCAAGAGACCCAGTACTTC.

This clonotype was recorded many times. The V and J genes are TRBV12-3 or TRBV12-4 and TRBJ2-7; 11 bases line up with TRBD2. The CDR3 has 14 residues. J lost 3 bases, V lost 5 bases, and 3 bases had no gene match. CDR3: CASSTTSGSYEQYF. Here the CDR3 DNA reads TGTGCCAGCAGTACTACTAGCGGGAGCTACGAGCAGTACTTC.

The table lists this clonotype with many counts. The V call is TRBV2, the J call TRBJ1-6; the D gene is possibly TRBD1 (5 bases). V gave up 6 bases and J gave up 10 bases, with 13 bases separating them. CDR1 is SNHLY, CDR2 FYNNEI, per germline. CDR3 length: 13 residues. The CDR3 protein is CASRGQAASPLHF. CDR3 bases: TGTGCCAGCAGGGGGCAGGCAGCGTCACCCCTCCACTTT.

This clonotype was seen at least ten times. The CDR3 region has the DNA TGCGCCAGCAGTGAGCCCCCTTGGGGGTCAGGCTATGGCTACACCTTC. It is translated as CASSEPPWGSGYGYTF. V gene TRBV10-2 combines with J gene TRBJ1-2; D might be TRBD1 (5 bases). Trimming left V 2 bases short and J 4 bases short, with 17 bases between. CDR1 WSHSY and CDR2 SAAADI come from the germline V gene. This CDR3 has 16 residues.

This clonotype was counted a few times. V usage is TRBV28 and J usage is TRBJ1-2; D is possibly TRBD1 (5 bases). V was shortened by 4 bases and J by 2 bases, with 14 bases between the two germline ends. This CDR3 is 15 amino acids long. Germline V CDR1 and CDR2: MDHEN, SYDVKM. The CDR3 DNA is TGTGCCAGCAGTTCCGCGGGGGAGGTAAACTATGGCTACACCTTC. This codes for CASSSAGEVNYGYTF.

This clonotype showed up many times. The chain's CDR3 is CASSPPGPNEAFF. In DNA form, the CDR3 reads TGTGCCAGCTCACCACCAGGGCCCAATGAAGCTTTCTTT. The rearrangement links TRBV18 to TRBJ1-1; the D is unclear. CDR3 size: 13 residues. From germline, CDR1 is KGHSH and CDR2 LQKENI. Trimming left V 0 bases short and J 7 bases short, with 9 bases between.

This rearrangement joins TRBV14 to TRBJ1-4, with 9 bases fitting TRBD1. V trimming: 0 bases; J trimming: 6 bases; junction bases outside the gene matches: 5. This CDR3 has 16 amino acids. The germline V gene has CDR1 SGHDN and CDR2 FVKESK. In DNA form, the CDR3 reads TGTGCCAGCAGCCAAGACCACAGGGGGCGGGATGAAAAACTGTTTTTT. Translating gives CASSQDHRGRDEKLFF.

This clonotype was counted at least ten times. The rearrangement uses TRBV18 and TRBJ2-3, with D maybe TRBD1 (5 bases). The CDR3 is 17 amino acids. Germline lookup yields CDR1 KGHSH and CDR2 LQKENI. Between the trimmed V and J ends, which lost 4 bases and 3 bases, there was a span of 20 bases. In DNA form, the CDR3 reads TGTGCCAGCTCACAGGGGCCGCAGGGATACATTACAGATACGCAGTATTTT. This translates into CASSQGPQGYITDTQYF.

Ten or more counts support this clonotype. CDR3 in amino acids: CAWTKNPNTEAFF. The CDR3 DNA reads TGTGCCTGGACAAAGAACCCGAACACTGAAGCTTTCTTT. The gene calls are TRBV30 and TRBJ1-1; D is unclear. V lost 4 bases and J 1 base, leaving 10 bases between the germline ends. Germline V gene sequence: CDR1 GTSNPN, CDR2 SVGIG (reference sequence). The CDR3 is 13 amino acids.

Of note for this clonotype: A read error may explain this, as a much larger clone is one base away. The chain employs TRBV6-1 and TRBJ2-3, with D perhaps TRBD1 or TRBD2 (5 bases each). Germline V lookup: CDR1 MNHNS, CDR2 SASEGT. CDR3 size: 13 residues. DNA for the CDR3: TGTGCCAGCACGAGGGGCGGCCCAGATACGCGGTATTTT. Residues: CASTRGGPDTRYF.

This clonotype was recorded at least ten times. The chain links TRBV6-1 to TRBJ2-5; D possibly corresponds to TRBD1 (8 bases). With 5 bases removed from V and 2 bases from J, the gap between germline ends came to 18 bases. The CDR3 spans 16 residues. Germline V gene lookup returns CDR1 MNHNS and CDR2 SASEGT. The CDR3 region is CASSPRTGRVQETQYF. In DNA, the CDR3 is TGTGCCAGCAGTCCTCGGACAGGGAGGGTGCAAGAGACCCAGTACTTC.

This clonotype came up many times. This chain links TRBV20-1 with TRBJ2-1; TRBD1 matches at 7 bases. This CDR3 has 13 residues. Germline V gene lookup returns CDR1 DFQATT and CDR2 SNEGSKA (reference sequence). The junction had 7 bases not matched to a gene; V was cut back by 6 bases and J by 5 bases. The CDR3 coding sequence is TGCAGTGCGGGGGACAGAGAAAACAATGAGCAGTTCTTC. This translates into CSAGDRENNEQFF.

The chain links TRBV6-6 to TRBJ1-5; a weak D match, TRBD1 (6 bases). V was cut by 0 bases and J by 5 bases, with 11 bases left in between. The CDR3 runs to 15 residues. Germline V CDR1 and CDR2: MNHNY, SVGAGI (reference sequence). DNA for the CDR3: TGTGCCAGCAGTTACTCGATGGACAGATATCAGCCCCAGCATTTT. Protein sequence: CASSYSMDRYQPQHF.